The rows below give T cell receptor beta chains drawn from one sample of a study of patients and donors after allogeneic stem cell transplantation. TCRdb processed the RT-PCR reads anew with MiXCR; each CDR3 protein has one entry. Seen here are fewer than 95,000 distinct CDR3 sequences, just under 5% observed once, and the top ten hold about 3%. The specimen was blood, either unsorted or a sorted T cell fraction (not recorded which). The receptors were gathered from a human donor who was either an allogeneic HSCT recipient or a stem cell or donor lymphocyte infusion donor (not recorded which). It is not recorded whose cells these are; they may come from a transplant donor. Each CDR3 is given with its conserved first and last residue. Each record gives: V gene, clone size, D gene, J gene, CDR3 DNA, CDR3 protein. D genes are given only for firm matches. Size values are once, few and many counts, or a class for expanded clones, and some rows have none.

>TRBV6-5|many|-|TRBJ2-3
TGTGCCAGCAAGAGCACAGATACGCAGTATTTT
CASKSTDTQYF
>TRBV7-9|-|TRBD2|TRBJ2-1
TGTGCCAGCAGCTCGACTAGCGGGAGTGGCAATGAGCAGTTCTTC
CASSSTSGSGNEQFF
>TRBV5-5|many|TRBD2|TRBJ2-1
TGTGCCAGCAGCTTAAGACTAGCGGGAGGTAGAGAGCAGTTCTTC
CASSLRLAGGREQFF
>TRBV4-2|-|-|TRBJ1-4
TGTGCCAGCAGCCAAGAAGTTATAGTGGGCGCAACTAATGAAAAACTGTTTTTT
CASSQEVIVGATNEKLFF
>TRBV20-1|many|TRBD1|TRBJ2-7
TGCAGTGCTAGAGACACTACAGGGGCGCAAGGCCTACCCTACGAGCAGTACTTC
CSARDTTGAQGLPYEQYF
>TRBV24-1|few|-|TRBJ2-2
TGTGCCACCAGTGACCCTAACACCGGGGAGCTGTTTTTT
CATSDPNTGELFF
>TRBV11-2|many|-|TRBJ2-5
TGTGCCAGCAGCTTGAGCTCTGAAGAGACCCAGTACTTC
CASSLSSEETQYF
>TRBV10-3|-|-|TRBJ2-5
TGTGCCATCAGTGAGTTGGGTATCGGCGAGACCCAGTACTTC
CAISELGIGETQYF
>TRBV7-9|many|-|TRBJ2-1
TGTGCCAGCAGCTTAGCTTTGGGGGAGAGCTCCTACAATGAGCAGTTCTTC
CASSLALGESSYNEQFF
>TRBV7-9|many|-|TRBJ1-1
TGTGCCAGCCTTCCAGCCAATACGGGGCGCACTGAAGCTTTCTTT
CASLPANTGRTEAFF
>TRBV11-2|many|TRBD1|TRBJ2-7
TGTGCCAGCAGCCCACCGACAGGGTGGCACGAGCAGTACTTC
CASSPPTGWHEQYF
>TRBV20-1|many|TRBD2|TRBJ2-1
TGCAGTGCTAGAGAAGTCCGCGGGACTAACAATGAGCAGTTCTTC
CSAREVRGTNNEQFF
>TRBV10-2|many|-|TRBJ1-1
TGCGCCAGCAGGGGTGGCTGGGGGACTGAAGCTTTCTTT
CASRGGWGTEAFF
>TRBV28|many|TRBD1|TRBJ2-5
TGTGCCAGCAGCTGGACAGGGGGAGGAGAGACCCAGTACTTC
CASSWTGGGETQYF
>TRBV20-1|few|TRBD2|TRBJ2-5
TGCAGTGCTAGAGAACAAGCGGGGGGGCGGGAGACCCAGTACTTC
CSAREQAGGRETQYF
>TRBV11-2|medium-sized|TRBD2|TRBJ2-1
TGTGCCAGCACCCTTCGGACTAGCGGGTACAATGAGCAGTTCTTC
CASTLRTSGYNEQFF
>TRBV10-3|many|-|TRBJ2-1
TGTGCCATCAGGAGGGACCGCTACAATGAGCAGTTCTTC
CAIRRDRYNEQFF
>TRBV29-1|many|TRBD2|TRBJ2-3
TGCAGCGTGTTGACTAGCGGGGGAAGGGGAGATACGCAGTATTTT
CSVLTSGGRGDTQYF
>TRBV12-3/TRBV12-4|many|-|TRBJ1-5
TGTGCCAGCAGTCCAGGGGAGGGTCAGCCCCAGCATTTT
CASSPGEGQPQHF
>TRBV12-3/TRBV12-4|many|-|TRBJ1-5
TGTGCCAGTTTAGTCGCGGGGGGGTTCGGCAATCAGCCCCAGCATTTT
CASLVAGGFGNQPQHF
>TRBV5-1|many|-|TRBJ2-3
TGCGCCAGCAGCTTGGTCGGGGCCGGCACAGATACGCAGTATTTT
CASSLVGAGTDTQYF
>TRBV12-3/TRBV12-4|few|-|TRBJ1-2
TGTGCCAGCAGCACCCTTGGGTCTGGCTACACCTTC
CASSTLGSGYTF
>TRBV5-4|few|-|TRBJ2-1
TGTGCCAGCAGCTTATCGTCGGGTAGGTCCTACAATGAGCAGTTCTTC
CASSLSSGRSYNEQFF
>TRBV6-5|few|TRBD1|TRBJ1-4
TGTGCCAGCAGTTACTTGGACAGGGTCGAAAAACTGTTTTTT
CASSYLDRVEKLFF
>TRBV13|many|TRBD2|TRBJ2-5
TGTGCCAGCTCGTCGCGGGGGGTCATAGAGACCCAGTACTTC
CASSSRGVIETQYF
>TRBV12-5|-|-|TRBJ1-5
TGTGCTAGTGGTTTGCGGACTCAGCCCCAGCATTTT
CASGLRTQPQHF
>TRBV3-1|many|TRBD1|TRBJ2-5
TGTGCCAGCAGCCCTACCAGGGGGCGAGGAGAGACCCAGTACTTC
CASSPTRGRGETQYF
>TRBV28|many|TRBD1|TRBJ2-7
TGTGCCAGCAGTTCTACCGGGACAGCGTCGTACGAGCAGTACTTC
CASSSTGTASYEQYF
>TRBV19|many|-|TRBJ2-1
TGTGCCACCGGGGGTGGCAGGGGCCTACGCAATGAGCAGTTCTTC
CATGGGRGLRNEQFF
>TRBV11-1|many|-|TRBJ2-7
TGTGCCAGCAGCACCAGGACGGGAACCTACGAGCAGTACTTC
CASSTRTGTYEQYF
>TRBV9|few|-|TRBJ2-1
TGTGCCAGCAGCGTAGGCAGGGGGGTCTACAATGAGCAGTTCTTC
CASSVGRGVYNEQFF
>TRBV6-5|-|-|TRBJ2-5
TGTGCCAGCAGTTGGGGCATGGGAGGAAGGGAGACCCAGTACTTC
CASSWGMGGRETQYF
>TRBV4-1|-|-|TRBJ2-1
TGCGCCAGCAGCCCCCTATCTCGTAACAATGAGCAGTTCTTC
CASSPLSRNNEQFF
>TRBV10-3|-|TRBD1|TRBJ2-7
TGTGCCATCAGGGGGACAGACCTCTACGAGCAGTACTTC
CAIRGTDLYEQYF
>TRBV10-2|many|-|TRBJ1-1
TGCGCCAGCAGTCGGGACACCTACACTGAAGCTTTCTTT
CASSRDTYTEAFF
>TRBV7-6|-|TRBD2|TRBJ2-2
TGTGCCAGCAGCTTAGAAGGGACTAGCGGGGGGTCTAACACCGGGGAGCTGTTTTTT
CASSLEGTSGGSNTGELFF
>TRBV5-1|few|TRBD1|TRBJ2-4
TGCGCCAGCAGCTCCGGCAGGGCCCAGGGGGACATTCAGTACTTC
CASSSGRAQGDIQYF
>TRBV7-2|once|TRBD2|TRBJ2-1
TGTGCCAGCAGCCGGACTAGCGGATACAATGAGCAGTTCTTC
CASSRTSGYNEQFF
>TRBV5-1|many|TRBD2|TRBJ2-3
TGCGCCAGCAGCATATCAAAAGCGGGAGTGGCAGATACGCAGTATTTT
CASSISKAGVADTQYF
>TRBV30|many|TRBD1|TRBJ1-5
TGTGCCTGGAGTTCCCCGGGGACAGCCAATCAGCCCCAGCATTTT
CAWSSPGTANQPQHF
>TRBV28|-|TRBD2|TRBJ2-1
TGTGCCAGCTACGGGGGGGCCCCCAATGAGCAGTTCTTC
CASYGGAPNEQFF